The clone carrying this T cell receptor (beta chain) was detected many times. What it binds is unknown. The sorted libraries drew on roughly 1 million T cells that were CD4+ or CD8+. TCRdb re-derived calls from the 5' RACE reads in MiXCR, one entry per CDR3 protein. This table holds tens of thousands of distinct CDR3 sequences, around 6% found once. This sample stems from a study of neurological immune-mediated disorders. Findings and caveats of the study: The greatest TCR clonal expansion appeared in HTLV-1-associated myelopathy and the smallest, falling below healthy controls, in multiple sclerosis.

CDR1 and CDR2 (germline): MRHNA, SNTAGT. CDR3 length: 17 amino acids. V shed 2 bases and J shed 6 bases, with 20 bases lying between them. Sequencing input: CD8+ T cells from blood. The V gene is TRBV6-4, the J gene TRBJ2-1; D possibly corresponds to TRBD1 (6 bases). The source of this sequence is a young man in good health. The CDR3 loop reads CASSDHEQGTDLNEQFF. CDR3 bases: TGTGCCAGCAGTGACCATGAACAGGGAACAGATCTCAATGAGCAGTTCTTC.